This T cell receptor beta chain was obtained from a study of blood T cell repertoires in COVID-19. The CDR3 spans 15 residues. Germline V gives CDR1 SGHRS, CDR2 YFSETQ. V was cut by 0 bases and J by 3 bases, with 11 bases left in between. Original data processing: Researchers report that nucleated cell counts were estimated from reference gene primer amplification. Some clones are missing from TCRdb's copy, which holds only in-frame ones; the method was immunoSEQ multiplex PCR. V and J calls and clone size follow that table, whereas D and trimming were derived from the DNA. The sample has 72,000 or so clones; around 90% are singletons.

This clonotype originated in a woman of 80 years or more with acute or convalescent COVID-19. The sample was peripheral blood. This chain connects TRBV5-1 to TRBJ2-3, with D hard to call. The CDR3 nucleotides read TGCGCCAGCAGCTTGGATGGCTACGGGACAGATACGCAGTATTTT. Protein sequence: CASSLDGYGTDTQYF.